Each of the 23 T cell receptor beta chains below was sequenced from the same sample in a study of cytomegalovirus exposure and HLA in healthy donors. PCR employed 60 Vbeta and 13 Jbeta primers. Assay used: immunoSEQ multiplex PCR; TCRdb lists only in-frame clones, some missing. The data hold roughly 90,000 clones, with just under 90% observed a single time. Sequenced sample: PBMCs. Receptors originate from a man aged 18 to 29 in good health and CMV-seronegative.

This chain links TRBV27 with TRBJ2-7, with TRBD2 as a possible D gene (7 bases). There are 13 residues in the CDR3. Per germline, CDR1 MNHEY and CDR2 SMNVEV (reference sequence). The V and J ends lost 6 bases and 2 bases respectively, with 11 bases between them. The CDR3 DNA reads TGTGCCAGCAGGGGGCGGGGGCCCTACGAGCAGTACTTC. As protein: CASRGRGPYEQYF.

V gene TRBV7-6 combines with J gene TRBJ2-2, with 7 positions matching TRBD2. This CDR3 comprises 16 residues. V trimming: 5 bases; J trimming: 6 bases; junction bases outside the gene matches: 12. Germline V gene sequence: CDR1 SGHVS, CDR2 FNYEAQ. As DNA, the CDR3 is TGTGCCAGCAGCCTCGCCCTGGGGCGGGAGCCCGGGGAGCTGTTTTTT. Protein sequence: CASSLALGREPGELFF. Full variable domain (missing parts from reference TRBV7-6 and TRBJ2-2): GAGVSQSPRYKVTKRGQDVALRCDPISGHVSLYWYRQALGQGPEFLTYFNYEAQQDKSGLPNDRFSAERPEGSISTLTIQRTEQRDSAMYRCASSLALGREPGELFFGEGSRLTVL.

This clone came up a few times. The J gene is TRBJ1-1, the V gene TRBV5-1, with TRBD1 as a possible D gene (5 bases). In germline, CDR1 is SGHRS, CDR2 YFSETQ. Trimming pared 0 bases from V and 1 base from J, leaving 13 bases between. The CDR3 covers 16 residues. The CDR3 sequence: CASSLVSGLKNTEAFF. CDR3 DNA sequence: TGCGCCAGCAGCTTGGTTTCGGGACTCAAGAACACTGAAGCTTTCTTT.

The rearrangement joins TRBV28 to TRBJ1-1; the match to TRBD1 covers 7 bases. Trimming removed 5 bases from V and 0 bases from J; junction bases left unmatched: 6. The germline gives CDR1 MDHEN, CDR2 SYDVKM. CDR3 length: 15 amino acids. The CDR3 DNA follows: TGTGCCAGCAGTCCTCCGGGACAGCTGAACACTGAAGCTTTCTTT. Translated, it gives CASSPPGQLNTEAFF.

The V gene is TRBV25-1, the J gene TRBJ2-7; TRBD1 matches at 8 bases. There are 13 residues in the CDR3. The V segment lost 3 bases and the J segment 6 bases; nucleotides outside the gene matches: 4. CDR1 and CDR2 from the germline V gene are MGHDK and SYGVNS. The CDR3 protein is CASSDGQGREQYF. The CDR3 DNA follows: TGTGCCAGCAGTGACGGACAGGGACGCGAGCAGTACTTC.

The chain is built from TRBV9 and TRBJ1-2, with D uncertain. Germline V gene lookup returns CDR1 SGDLS and CDR2 YYNGEE. Trimming cost V 0 bases and J 5 bases, with 14 bases left between them. The CDR3 has 15 residues. The CDR3 region has the DNA TGTGCCAGCAGCGTAGCTCGGAGTGCCGATTATGGCTACACCTTC. It is translated as CASSVARSADYGYTF.

This chain uses TRBV19 with TRBJ1-5; 9 bases fit TRBD1. The CDR3 is made up of 15 amino acids. J was trimmed by 7 bases and V by 2 bases; bases with no gene match: 6. The germline V gene has CDR1 LNHDA and CDR2 SQIVND (reference sequence). In DNA, the CDR3 is TGTGCCAGTAGTATAAGTGGGACAGGGAACCAGCCCCAGCATTTT. This encodes CASSISGTGNQPQHF.

The chain couples TRBV7-8 to TRBJ2-2; D uncertain. Germline CDR1 is SGHVS and CDR2 is FQNEAQ. The CDR3 spans 13 residues. V lost 5 bases to trimming and J lost 1 base, with 5 bases between them. CDR3 residues: CASSVMNTGELFF. The DNA for the CDR3 is TGTGCCAGCAGCGTCATGAACACCGGGGAGCTGTTTTTT.

V and J are TRBV27 and TRBJ1-1; 9 nucleotides line up with TRBD1. CDR3 length: 14 residues. Germline V gene sequence: CDR1 MNHEY, CDR2 SMNVEV (reference sequence). Trimming at V came to 7 bases and at J to 5 bases, leaving 8 bases not matched to a gene. CDR3 in amino acids: CASKFRDRATEAFF. The CDR3 DNA is TGTGCCAGCAAATTCCGGGACAGGGCTACTGAAGCTTTCTTT.

This clone was observed a single time. V is TRBV29-1 and J is TRBJ1-1, with D perhaps TRBD1 (6 bases). The CDR3 extends over 13 amino acids. Trimming shortened V by 6 bases and J by 1 base, and 12 bases separated the two germline ends. CDR1 is SQVTM, CDR2 ANQGSEA, per germline. This CDR3 reads CSVRDTRNTEAFF. CDR3 bases: TGCAGCGTACGGGACACCCGGAACACTGAAGCTTTCTTT. The complete variable domain, with remaining parts taken from reference TRBV29-1 and TRBJ1-1, reads SAVISQKPSRDICQRGTSLTIQCQVDSQVTMMFWYRQQPGQSLTLIATANQGSEATYESGFVIDKFPISRPNLTFSTLTVSNMSPEDSSIYLCSVRDTRNTEAFFGQGTRLTVV.

This clone was picked up one time. The chain couples TRBV28 to TRBJ2-3; TRBD2 matches 9 bases. V lost 2 bases, J lost 2 bases, and 5 bases stayed unmatched. Germline V gives CDR1 MDHEN, CDR2 SYDVKM. This CDR3 comprises 16 residues. The CDR3 coding sequence is TGTGCCAGCAGTTTAGGTTTGGGACTAGCCACAGATACGCAGTATTTT. Residues: CASSLGLGLATDTQYF.

The chain combines TRBV5-5 with TRBJ2-7; D perhaps matches TRBD2 (5 bases). The CDR3 extends over 15 amino acids. The germline V gene encodes CDR1 SGHKS and CDR2 YYEKEE (reference sequence). Trimming removed 3 bases from V and 4 bases from J, with 17 bases in between. The CDR3: CASSSTMRVSYEQYF. The CDR3 DNA is TGTGCCAGCAGCTCGACGATGAGGGTTAGTTACGAGCAGTACTTC.

The CDR3 DNA is TGTGCCAGCAGTGATGGGAGGGTTTATCAGCCCCAGCATTTT. Amino acid sequence: CASSDGRVYQPQHF. The chain is built from TRBV25-1 and TRBJ1-5; D gene unclear. Deletions cut 3 bases from V and 5 bases from J, with 11 bases between. CDR3 length: 14 residues. CDR1 MGHDK and CDR2 SYGVNS come from the germline V gene.

The chain couples TRBV4-3 to TRBJ2-5, with TRBD2 as a possible D gene (6 bases). V lost 1 base and J lost 3, with 12 bases in between. This CDR3 comprises 15 residues. Germline V gene sequence: CDR1 LGHNA, CDR2 YSLEER. This CDR3 reads CASSQGSGREETQYF. The DNA of the CDR3 is TGCGCCAGCAGCCAAGGTAGCGGACGCGAAGAGACCCAGTACTTC.

This chain links TRBV5-1 with TRBJ2-1, with 10 nucleotides matching TRBD1. The ends lost 4 bases at V and 2 bases at J; junction bases unmatched: 3. Per the germline V gene, CDR1 is SGHRS and CDR2 is YFSETQ. The CDR3 length is 15 residues. In DNA form, the CDR3 reads TGCGCCAGCAGCGCCGGGACAGGGGCCTACAATGAGCAGTTCTTC. Protein sequence: CASSAGTGAYNEQFF. The full variable domain, rest sourced from reference TRBV5-1 and TRBJ2-1, is KAGVTQTPRYLIKTRGQQVTLSCSPISGHRSVSWYQQTPGQGLQFLFEYFSETQRNKGNFPGRFSGRQFSNSRSEMNVSTLELGDSALYLCASSAGTGAYNEQFFGPGTRLTVL.

In this sample, this clone turned up once. The rearrangement links TRBV29-1 to TRBJ1-1; D ambiguous. V lost 3 bases to trimming and J lost 0 bases, with 8 bases between them. There are 13 residues in the CDR3. Germline-derived CDR1 and CDR2 are SQVTM and ANQGSEA. CDR3 nucleotide sequence: TGCAGCGTTGATGAGGGAATGAACACTGAAGCTTTCTTT. Protein sequence: CSVDEGMNTEAFF.

The genes are TRBV4-2 and TRBJ2-7, with 10 nucleotides matching TRBD2. The V and J ends lost 4 bases and 7 bases, in that order; junction bases with no gene match: 10. CDR1 and CDR2 (germline): LGHNA, YNFKEQ. This CDR3 is 15 amino acids long. The CDR3 DNA reads TGTGCCAGCAGCCGCGTTGGGCTAGCGGGAGTGGAGCAGTACTTC. This codes for CASSRVGLAGVEQYF.

J is TRBJ2-5 and V is TRBV4-2; D is uncertain. Trimming stripped 1 base from V and 2 bases from J, with 5 bases between. The CDR3 extends over 13 amino acids. Germline-derived CDR1 and CDR2 are LGHNA and YNFKEQ. The CDR3 bases are TGTGCCAGCAGCCAAGGGGCACAAGAGACCCAGTACTTC. It encodes CASSQGAQETQYF.

The chain links TRBV2 to TRBJ2-5; 7 bases agree with TRBD1. Losses at the gene ends were 3 bases for V and 2 bases for J; bases not matched to a gene: 0. CDR3 length equals 13 residues. The germline CDR1 and CDR2 sequences are SNHLY and FYNNEI. The CDR3 here is CASSDRGQETQYF. The CDR3 DNA reads as TGTGCCAGCAGTGACAGGGGGCAAGAGACCCAGTACTTC.

The DNA for the CDR3 is TGTGCCAGCAGCTTAAGGGGGCAGGGGACAGGGGGACTCACCGGGGAGCTGTTTTTT. The encoded protein is CASSLRGQGTGGLTGELFF. The chain uses TRBV7-3 and TRBJ2-2; 11 bases line up with TRBD1. V gave up 1 base and J gave up 4 bases; unmatched junction bases: 11. The CDR3 is 19 amino acids. In germline, CDR1 is SGHTA, CDR2 FQGTGA.

This clone turned up a few times. The CDR3 sequence: CASSVLAGEQYF. Here the CDR3 DNA reads TGTGCCAGCAGTGTACTAGCTGGCGAGCAGTACTTC. The rearrangement joins TRBV6-1 to TRBJ2-7; weak D call: TRBD2 (6 bases). With 4 bases removed from V and 6 bases from J, the gap between germline ends came to 10 bases. This CDR3 has 12 amino acids. Per germline, CDR1 MNHNS and CDR2 SASEGT.

The chain recombines TRBV9 with TRBJ2-5, with 7 bases aligning to TRBD2. The CDR3 length is 16 residues. Germline V gives CDR1 SGDLS, CDR2 YYNGEE. Germline trimming cut 5 bases from V and 6 bases from J; bases unmatched to any gene: 16. CDR3: CASSPLRAGVPKTQYF. The CDR3 DNA follows: TGTGCCAGCAGTCCCTTAAGGGCGGGAGTCCCCAAGACCCAGTACTTC. Variable domain in full (rest from reference TRBV9 and TRBJ2-5): DSGVTQTPKHLITATGQRVTLRCSPRSGDLSVYWYQQSLDQGLQFLIQYYNGEERAKGNILERFSAQQFPDLHSELNLSSLELGDSALYFCASSPLRAGVPKTQYFGPGTRLLVL.

The gene calls are TRBV15 and TRBJ2-5; 9 bases fit TRBD1. The last part of the DNA fits TRBJ2-7 better; the J call may be wrong. The V gene's germline CDR1 is LNHNV and CDR2 YYDKDF (reference sequence). The CDR3 is made up of 16 amino acids. This chain's CDR3 is CATSPNRGQGRSEQYF. CDR3 nucleotides: TGTGCCACCAGTCCAAATAGGGGACAGGGCCGAAGCGAGCAGTACTTC.